The 10 T cell receptor beta chains listed next were all sequenced from one sample in a study of blood T cells in healthy people across ages. The authors ran a second PCR of about 7 to 11 cycles using a sample-barcoded 5' primer and a J-beta primer mix. TCRdb independently ran MiXCR on the 5' RACE reads; one entry per CDR3 protein. The data hold about 940,000 distinct CDR3 sequences, with 45% to 50% observed a single time. Source material: blood. All receptors come from a man aged 25 to 40 in good health.

This clonotype has a handful of counts. The CDR3 nucleotides read TGTGCCAGCAGCAAGGGGCGGGGAAGCGAGGCAGATACGCAGTATTTT. Its translation: CASSKGRGSEADTQYF. The genes are TRBV21-1 and TRBJ2-3; no DNA check was done on the table's D call, TRBD1. TRBV21-1 is designated a pseudogene. The CDR3 spans 16 residues.

The genes are TRBV20-1 and TRBJ2-2, with 7 bases lining up with TRBD1. The CDR3 has 15 residues. The ends lost 6 bases at V and 5 bases at J; junction bases unmatched: 12. CDR1 and CDR2 from the germline V gene are DFQATT and SNEGSKA (reference sequence). CDR3 protein: CSAPVQGVGTGELFF. DNA of the CDR3: TGCAGTGCCCCTGTCCAGGGGGTGGGGACCGGGGAGCTGTTTTTT.

This chain connects TRBV20-1 to TRBJ2-7; the D gene is possibly TRBD1 (5 bases). Germline CDR1 is DFQATT and CDR2 is SNEGSKA (reference sequence). The CDR3 is made up of 14 amino acids. V was trimmed by 5 bases and J by 3 bases, leaving 17 bases between them. CDR3 nucleotides: TGCAGTGCTGAACATCAGGGCAGGGACTACGAGCAGTACTTC. This codes for CSAEHQGRDYEQYF.

V gene TRBV25-1 combines with J gene TRBJ2-7, with 7 bases lining up with TRBD1. Per germline, CDR1 MGHDK and CDR2 SYGVNS. This CDR3 region has 16 residues. The ends lost 3 bases at V and 2 bases at J; junction bases unmatched: 10. The CDR3 loop is CASSDQKTGLTYEQYF. The CDR3 DNA sequence: TGTGCCAGCAGTGACCAGAAGACAGGGCTAACCTACGAGCAGTACTTC.

The chain combines TRBV28 with TRBJ1-2; no reliable D call. Germline loops: CDR1 MDHEN, CDR2 SYDVKM. Trimming took off 6 bases at V and 4 bases at J, with 18 bases between the two ends. The CDR3 extends over 15 amino acids. The CDR3 loop reads CASSPPREAIYGYTF. The CDR3, as DNA: TGTGCCAGCAGCCCTCCGCGGGAGGCTATCTATGGCTACACCTTC.

This clonotype was seen only a few times. This chain connects TRBV3-1 to TRBJ2-7; 8 bases map to TRBD1. Trimming took 4 bases from V and 5 from J; bases not matched to a gene: 7. Germline loops: CDR1 LGHDT, CDR2 YNNKEL (reference sequence). This CDR3 has 14 residues. In DNA form, the CDR3 reads TGTGCCAGCAGCCCCGGACAGGGATTAGACGAGCAGTACTTC. Translating gives CASSPGQGLDEQYF.

The V and J genes are TRBV7-2 and TRBJ2-7, with D unclear. The CDR3 extends over 15 amino acids. From germline, CDR1 is SGHTA and CDR2 FQGNSA. Trimming took 1 base from V and 2 from J, leaving 12 bases between them. This chain's CDR3 is CASSLGKGSPYEQYF. Here the CDR3 DNA reads TGTGCCAGCAGCTTAGGCAAGGGCAGTCCCTACGAGCAGTACTTC.

This clonotype was picked up many times. The chain employs TRBV4-1 and TRBJ2-4; possibly TRBD2 for D (6 bases). The CDR3 has 16 residues. V lost 4 bases to trimming and J lost 1 base, with 14 bases between them. The V gene's germline CDR1 is MGHRA and CDR2 YSYEKL. CDR3 region: CASSRFLSGAKNIQYF. CDR3 DNA: TGCGCCAGCAGCCGTTTTTTGAGCGGGGCCAAAAACATTCAGTACTTC.

Details on this clonotype: This may come from a read error, since a much larger clone is one base off. This chain links TRBV5-8 with TRBJ2-1, with 7 nucleotides matching TRBD2. This CDR3 spans 14 amino acids. Germline CDR1 and CDR2: SGHTS and YDEGEE. The chain's CDR3 is CGSSLGTKNNEQFF. The CDR3 DNA reads as TGTGGCAGCAGCCTCGGGACTAAAAACAATGAGCAGTTCTTC.

The chain is built from TRBV11-2 and TRBJ2-1; tentatively, D is TRBD1 (5 bases). The germline V and J ends were trimmed by 2 bases and 5 bases, with 13 bases remaining between them. Germline V gene data show CDR1 as SGHAT and CDR2 as FQNNGV. CDR3 length: 15 residues. The CDR3 protein is CASSLTQGRNNEQFF. The CDR3 coding sequence is TGTGCCAGCAGCTTAACCCAGGGTAGGAACAATGAGCAGTTCTTC. The complete variable domain, with remaining parts taken from reference TRBV11-2 and TRBJ2-1, reads EAGVAQSPRYKIIEKRQSVAFWCNPISGHATLYWYQQILGQGPKLLIQFQNNGVVDDSQLPKDRFSAERLKGVDSTLKIQPAKLEDSAVYLCASSLTQGRNNEQFFGPGTRLTVL.